Listed below are T cell receptor beta chains from one sample, sequenced in a study of T cell repertoires in cytomegalovirus infection. These receptors are not linked to any known antigen. MiXCR, applied by TCRdb to the reads, yields one record per CDR3 protein. The repertoire holds approximately 1,000,000 distinct CDR3 sequences, with approximately 30% as singletons. Sequencing was performed on cultured CD8+ T cells from PBMCs, taken from culture after CMV antigen stimulation. The receptors here all came from a human donor in good health (CMV status not recorded). Some clones in this sample may be carry-over from other donors' samples. The CDR3 runs from the conserved cysteine through the conserved F or W. Each record gives: clone size, D gene, V gene, J gene, CDR3 DNA, CDR3 protein. D genes are given only for firm matches. Clone sizes are given selectively: once, few, many, or a class where the clone is expanded.

>many|TRBD1|TRBV7-8|TRBJ1-4
TGTGCCAGCAGCCTCAGGGGGCGCGGGGATGAAAAACTGTTTTTT
CASSLRGRGDEKLFF
>.|.|TRBV15|TRBJ1-3
TGTGCCACCAGCAGAGATGCAGGGGCTGGAAACACCATATATTTT
CATSRDAGAGNTIYF
>few|.|TRBV14|TRBJ1-1
TGTGCCAGCAGCCAAGATCCGGACACTGAAGCTTTCTTT
CASSQDPDTEAFF
>many|.|TRBV11-3|TRBJ2-1
TGTGCCAGCAGCCCTGACAGGACCTCCTACAATGAGCAGTTCTTC
CASSPDRTSYNEQFF
>few|TRBD1|TRBV18|TRBJ1-4
TGTGCCAGCTCACGCGACAGGGGGGCTGAAAAACTGTTTTTT
CASSRDRGAEKLFF
>few|.|TRBV5-5|TRBJ2-1
TGTGCCAGCAGCCAGTGGGCGGGGGCAATGTATGAGCAGTTCTTC
CASSQWAGAMYEQFF
>few|TRBD1|TRBV12-3/TRBV12-4|TRBJ2-3
TGTGCCAGCAGTTGGTCGACAGGGCTCACAGATACGCAGTATTTT
CASSWSTGLTDTQYF
>many|.|TRBV7-9|TRBJ2-2
TGTGCCAGCAGCTTGCCCCGGACAGAGGAGTTTTCGAACACCGGGGAGCTGTTTTTT
CASSLPRTEEFSNTGELFF
>.|.|TRBV11-2|TRBJ2-1
TGTGCCAGCAGCTCCTGGACAGAGGCTAATGAGCAGTTCTTC
CASSSWTEANEQFF
>.|TRBD1|TRBV7-9|TRBJ1-6
TGTGCCAGCAGCTTAGTTTCGGGACCCACAGGGGTCAATTCACCCCTCCACTTT
CASSLVSGPTGVNSPLHF
>few|.|TRBV10-3|TRBJ1-3
TGTGCCATCAGTGAGTTTCCGGATGAGTTCGGAAACACCATATATTTT
CAISEFPDEFGNTIYF
>.|.|TRBV6-1|TRBJ2-1
TGTGCCAGCAGTGACTGGGGAGGCTCCAATGAGCAGTTCTTC
CASSDWGGSNEQFF
>.|TRBD1|TRBV7-8|TRBJ2-2
TGTGCCAGCAGCTTAGAGCCAGGGGGCAGGTCCGGGGAGCTGTTTTTT
CASSLEPGGRSGELFF
>many|.|TRBV27|TRBJ1-2
TGTGCCAGCAGTTTCGACCGGGACTCCGGATATGGCTACACCTTC
CASSFDRDSGYGYTF
>few|.|TRBV12-3/TRBV12-4|TRBJ1-3
TGTGCCAGCAGTTCTGGGGGCCCACTGTCTGGAAACACCATATATTTT
CASSSGGPLSGNTIYF
>few|.|TRBV24-1|TRBJ2-2
TGTGCCACCAGTGATTGGTCGGGCACCGGGGAGCTGTTTTTT
CATSDWSGTGELFF
>many|.|TRBV5-1|TRBJ2-4
TGCGCCAGCAGCTTGGTTGGGGGGGCGGACAAAAACATTCAGTACTTC
CASSLVGGADKNIQYF
>.|TRBD2|TRBV7-4|TRBJ2-5
TGTGCCAGCAGGCCCGGGGGGGCCAGGGAGACCCGGTACTTC
CASRPGGARETRYF
>.|.|TRBV6-2/TRBV6-3|TRBJ1-1
TGTGCCATTGGACAGAGTGAAGCTTTCTTT
CAIGQSEAFF
>.|TRBD1|TRBV29-1|TRBJ2-2
TGCAGCGTTAGGACAGGGATAAACACCGGGGAGCTGTTTTTT
CSVRTGINTGELFF
>.|.|TRBV6-4|TRBJ2-1
TGTGCCAGCAGTGACTGGTGGGGGGATGAGCAGTTCTTC
CASSDWWGDEQFF
>few|.|TRBV29-1|TRBJ2-2
TGCAGCGTTGCAGGGGTCCTCCTCTTCGCGAACACCGGGGAGCTGTTTTTT
CSVAGVLLFANTGELFF
>.|.|TRBV15|TRBJ1-1
TGTGCCACCAGCAGAGCAGGTCGGAAGAACACTGAAGCTTTCTTT
CATSRAGRKNTEAFF
>many|TRBD2|TRBV7-3|TRBJ2-3
TGTGCCAGCAGCCCCCGACTAGCGGGGGGTATCACAGATACGCAGTATTTT
CASSPRLAGGITDTQYF
>few|TRBD1|TRBV7-9|TRBJ2-1
TGTGCCAGCAGTACCGATCGACAGGGGCTCTACAATGAGCAGTTCTTC
CASSTDRQGLYNEQFF
>few|.|TRBV7-2|TRBJ2-3
TGTGCCAGCAGCCACGGGTATGGTGCCACAGATACGCAGTATTTT
CASSHGYGATDTQYF
>.|TRBD1|TRBV5-4|TRBJ2-2
TGTGCCAGCAGCTTTCAGAGGGGGCCGAGCCTTACGAACACCGGGGAGCTGTTTTTT
CASSFQRGPSLTNTGELFF
>few|.|TRBV7-9|TRBJ1-1
TGTGCCAGCAGCCCCCTAAGCTCCGGAGCTTTCTTT
CASSPLSSGAFF
>.|.|TRBV11-2|TRBJ2-1
TGTGCCAGCAGCTTAGATGTTGGGGTGGCAGGGCTAAATAAGTTCTTC
CASSLDVGVAGLNKFF
>.|TRBD1|TRBV11-2|TRBJ1-6
TGTGCCAGCAGCCCTTGGACAGGGGGCTTGAATTCACCCCTCCACTTT
CASSPWTGGLNSPLHF
>few|.|TRBV7-9|TRBJ2-1
TGTGCCAGCAGCGGGTTTGGGTCGTTGTACAATGAGCAGTTCTTC
CASSGFGSLYNEQFF
>few|TRBD2|TRBV7-8|TRBJ2-1
TGTGCCAGCAGCTTAGGGACGACCAACATAGCGGGGGGGCGGAATGAGCAGTTCTTC
CASSLGTTNIAGGRNEQFF
>few|.|TRBV6-1|TRBJ1-1
TGTGCCAGCAAGGGCACACAACTTCTCGTTGACACTGAAGCTTTCTTT
CASKGTQLLVDTEAFF
>once|TRBD1|TRBV6-5|TRBJ1-2
TGTGCCAGCAGTTTTGGACAGGGGGCAGCTAACTATGGCTACACCTTC
CASSFGQGAANYGYTF
>few|.|TRBV6-5|TRBJ1-6
TGTGCCAGCAGTTACTCGACCGGGGACGGGGAGGGTAGGGATTCACCCCTCCACTTT
CASSYSTGDGEGRDSPLHF
>few|TRBD1|TRBV7-6|TRBJ1-2
TGTGCCAGCAGCTCTCAGGGGGCTCGGGGCTACACCTTC
CASSSQGARGYTF
>many|.|TRBV7-9|TRBJ1-2
TGTGCCAGCAGCTTAGGGTGGACAGTCGATGGCTACACCTTC
CASSLGWTVDGYTF
>few|.|TRBV9|TRBJ2-3
TGTGCCAGCAGCTCACCCCTCTCCACAGATACGCAGTATTTT
CASSSPLSTDTQYF
>few|.|TRBV6-6|TRBJ2-1
TGTGCCAGCAGTTTCCCGACGGAGGTTAGCTCCTACAATGAGCAGTTCTTC
CASSFPTEVSSYNEQFF
>few|TRBD1|TRBV6-2/TRBV6-3|TRBJ2-1
TGTGCCAGCAAGCGGGACAGGGCCTTGGGCAATGAGCAGTTCTTC
CASKRDRALGNEQFF
>few|TRBD1|TRBV6-5|TRBJ2-7
TGTGCCAGCAGCCCGGGGACAGGGGGCTTCTACGAGCAGTACTTC
CASSPGTGGFYEQYF
>.|.|TRBV4-3|TRBJ2-2
TGCGCCAGCAGCCAAGGAAACGGGGTCGGGGAGCTGTTTTTT
CASSQGNGVGELFF
>few|.|TRBV19|TRBJ1-5
TGTGCCAGTAGTATGCAACCGGGGCCAGGGGCGTTCAATCAGCCCCAGCATTTT
CASSMQPGPGAFNQPQHF
>once|.|TRBV6-6|TRBJ2-7
TGTGCCAGCAGCACAGGTTTGCGCGAGCAGTACTTC
CASSTGLREQYF
>many|.|TRBV7-2|TRBJ1-1
TGTGCCAGCAGCTTAGCCCCGGGAGATAGTAACACTGAAGCTTTCTTT
CASSLAPGDSNTEAFF
>.|TRBD2|TRBV4-3|TRBJ2-3
TGCGCCAGCAAAAGCGGGGTCGGCCCCCTTAAGGCAGATACGCAGTATTTT
CASKSGVGPLKADTQYF
>few|.|TRBV4-3|TRBJ1-5
TGCGCCAGCAGTTCAGGGTTGGGTAGTCAGCCCCAGCATTTT
CASSSGLGSQPQHF
>.|TRBD1|TRBV6-5|TRBJ2-5
TGTGTCAGCAGTTACCCGCGGACAGGGGGCCTAGAGACCCAGTACTTC
CVSSYPRTGGLETQYF
>few|TRBD2|TRBV10-3|TRBJ2-3
TGTGCCCTGGGGGGGGAAATCACAGATACGCAGTATTTT
CALGGEITDTQYF
>many|.|TRBV4-3|TRBJ1-1
TGCGCCAGCAGCCAAGTTGGGGGACCGGGTGGGGCTGAAGCTTTCTTT
CASSQVGGPGGAEAFF
>many|TRBD1|TRBV7-6|TRBJ2-1
TGTGCCAGCAGCTCACAGGGGAACAATGAGCAGTTCTTC
CASSSQGNNEQFF
>few|.|TRBV7-9|TRBJ1-4
TGTGCCAGCAGCCTAGGGGCCAGGAAACTGTTTTTT
CASSLGARKLFF
>few|TRBD1|TRBV12-3/TRBV12-4|TRBJ2-1
TGTGCCAGCAGTCCCCGGGACAGGTACACCAATGAGCAGTTCTTC
CASSPRDRYTNEQFF
>many|TRBD1|TRBV7-8|TRBJ2-5
TGTGCCAGCAGCCCGGGGACAGATCTAGGGTACCAAGAGACCCAGTACTTC
CASSPGTDLGYQETQYF
>.|TRBD1|TRBV12-3/TRBV12-4|TRBJ1-6
TGTGCCAGCAGCGCGACAGGGAACAATTCACCCCTCCACTTT
CASSATGNNSPLHF
>.|.|TRBV6-2/TRBV6-3|TRBJ2-1
TGTGCCAGCAGTTACGAATATCCCAATGAGCAGTTCTTC
CASSYEYPNEQFF
>.|.|TRBV6-2/TRBV6-3|TRBJ1-5
TGTGCCAGCAGTTACACGCCAGGGACGGGCAATCAGCCCCAGCATTTT
CASSYTPGTGNQPQHF
>few|.|TRBV7-2|TRBJ2-3
TGTGCCAGCAGCTTAGAGCCGGGACGGCGCACAGATACGCAGTATTTT
CASSLEPGRRTDTQYF
>.|.|TRBV6-5|TRBJ1-1
TGTGCCAGCACCCTGGGAGCCTTGGGTGAAGCTTTCTTT
CASTLGALGEAFF
>few|.|TRBV7-9|TRBJ2-3
TGTGCCAGCAGCCTGGAGGGACCTGCCACAGATACGCAGTATTTT
CASSLEGPATDTQYF